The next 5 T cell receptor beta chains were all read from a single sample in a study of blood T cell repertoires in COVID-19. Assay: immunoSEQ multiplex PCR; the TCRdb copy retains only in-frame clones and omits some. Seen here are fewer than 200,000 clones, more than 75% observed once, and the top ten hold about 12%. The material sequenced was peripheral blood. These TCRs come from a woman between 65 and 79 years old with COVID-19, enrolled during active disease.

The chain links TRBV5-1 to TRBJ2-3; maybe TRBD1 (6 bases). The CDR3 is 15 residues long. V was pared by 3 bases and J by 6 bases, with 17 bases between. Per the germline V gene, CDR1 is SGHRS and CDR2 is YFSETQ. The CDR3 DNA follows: TGCGCCAGCAGCTCCCAGCTTGCAAGGGGGGATACGCAGTATTTT. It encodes CASSSQLARGDTQYF.

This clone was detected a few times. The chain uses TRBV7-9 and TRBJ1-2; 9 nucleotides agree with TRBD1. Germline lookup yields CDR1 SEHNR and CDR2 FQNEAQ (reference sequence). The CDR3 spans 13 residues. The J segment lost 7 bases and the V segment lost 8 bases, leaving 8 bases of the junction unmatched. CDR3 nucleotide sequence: TGTGCCAGCGCAACACAGGGGGCGGTTGGCTACACCTTC. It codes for CASATQGAVGYTF.

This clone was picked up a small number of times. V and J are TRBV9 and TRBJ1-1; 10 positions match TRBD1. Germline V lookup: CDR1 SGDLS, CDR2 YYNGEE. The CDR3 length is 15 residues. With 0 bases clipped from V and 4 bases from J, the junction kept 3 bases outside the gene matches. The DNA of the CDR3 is TGTGCCAGCAGCGTAGGTGGACAGGGGGGCACTGAAGCTTTCTTT. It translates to CASSVGGQGGTEAFF. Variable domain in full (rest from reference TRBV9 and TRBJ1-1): DSGVTQTPKHLITATGQRVTLRCSPRSGDLSVYWYQQSLDQGLQFLIQYYNGEERAKGNILERFSAQQFPDLHSELNLSSLELGDSALYFCASSVGGQGGTEAFFGQGTRLTVV.

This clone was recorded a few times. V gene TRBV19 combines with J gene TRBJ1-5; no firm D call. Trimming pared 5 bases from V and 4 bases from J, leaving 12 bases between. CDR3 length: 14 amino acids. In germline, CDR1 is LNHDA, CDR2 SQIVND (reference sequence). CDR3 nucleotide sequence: TGTGCCAGTAGTCGGGAGTTAAGTAATCAGCCCCAGCATTTT. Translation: CASSRELSNQPQHF. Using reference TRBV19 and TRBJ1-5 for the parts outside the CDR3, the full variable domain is DGGITQSPKYLFRKEGQNVTLSCEQNLNHDAMYWYRQDPGQGLRLIYYSQIVNDFQKGDIAEGYSVSREKKESFPLTVTSAQKNPTAFYLCASSRELSNQPQHFGDGTRLSIL.

In DNA form, the CDR3 reads TGTGCCAGTAGTATAGCTGGTGCGAGCTCCTACAATGAGCAGTTCTTC. Protein sequence: CASSIAGASSYNEQFF. The chain joins TRBV19 to TRBJ2-1; D remains unclear. Germline CDR1 and CDR2: LNHDA and SQIVND (reference sequence). V gave up 1 base and J gave up 0 bases, with 10 bases separating them. The CDR3 totals 16 residues. The full variable domain, its missing parts supplied by reference TRBV19 and TRBJ2-1, is DGGITQSPKYLFRKEGQNVTLSCEQNLNHDAMYWYRQDPGQGLRLIYYSQIVNDFQKGDIAEGYSVSREKKESFPLTVTSAQKNPTAFYLCASSIAGASSYNEQFFGPGTRLTVL.